This TCR beta chain was captured by sequencing in a study of early T cells in non-severe SARS-CoV-2 infection. Looking at the study overall: Sequencing of bulk RNA from unsorted whole blood was done, without chain pairing. Study conclusions and caveats: Anti-spike CD8 responses were favored by VDJdb matching, which missed private and CD4 specificities.

This clonotype appeared many times. Its specificity is unknown. From germline, CDR1 is SGHTA and CDR2 FQGNSA. V lost 4 bases, J lost 1 base, and 4 bases stayed unmatched. This CDR3 has 16 residues. Molecules of cDNA were individually given unique molecular identifiers that were attached to them. TCRdb recomputed calls from the 5' RACE reads with MiXCR, one row per CDR3 protein. The sample contains 50,000 or so distinct CDR3 sequences, 3.5% to 4.5% of which appear only once. Sequencing used whole blood. This sequence originates from an adult who was a healthcare worker with PCR-confirmed SARS-CoV-2 infection or an uninfected control (not recorded which). J is TRBJ2-7 and V is TRBV7-2; 13 nucleotides agree with TRBD2. CDR3 sequence reads: CASSSLTSGGSYEQYF. The DNA for the CDR3 is TGTGCCAGCAGCTCGCTGACTAGCGGGGGGTCCTACGAGCAGTACTTC.